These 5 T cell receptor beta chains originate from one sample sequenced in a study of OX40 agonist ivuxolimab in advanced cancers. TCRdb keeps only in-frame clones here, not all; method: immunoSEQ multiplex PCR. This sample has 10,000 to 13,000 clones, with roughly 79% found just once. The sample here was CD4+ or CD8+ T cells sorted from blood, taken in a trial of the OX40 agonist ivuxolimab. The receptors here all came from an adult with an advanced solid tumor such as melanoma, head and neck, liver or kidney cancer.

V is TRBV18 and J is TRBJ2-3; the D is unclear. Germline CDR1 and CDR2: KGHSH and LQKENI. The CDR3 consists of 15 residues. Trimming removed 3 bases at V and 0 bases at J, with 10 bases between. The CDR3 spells CASSPSAVSTDTQYF. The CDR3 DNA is TGTGCCAGCTCACCTTCGGCAGTTAGCACAGATACGCAGTATTTT.

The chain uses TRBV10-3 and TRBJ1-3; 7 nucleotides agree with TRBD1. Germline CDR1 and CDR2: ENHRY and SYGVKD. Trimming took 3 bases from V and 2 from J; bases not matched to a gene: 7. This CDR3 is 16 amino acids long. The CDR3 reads CAISDRSGGAGNTIYF. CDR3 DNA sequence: TGTGCCATCAGTGACCGTTCAGGGGGAGCTGGAAACACCATATATTTT.

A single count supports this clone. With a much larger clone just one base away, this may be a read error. This CDR3 reads CASSPLGEKLFF. The CDR3 coding sequence is TGTGCCAGCAGCCCCCTGGGTGAAAAACTGTTTTTT. V usage is TRBV7-2 and J usage is TRBJ1-4; no reliable D call. V was pared by 5 bases and J by 7 bases, with 8 bases between. CDR1 is SGHTA, CDR2 FQGNSA, per germline. The CDR3 length is 12 residues.

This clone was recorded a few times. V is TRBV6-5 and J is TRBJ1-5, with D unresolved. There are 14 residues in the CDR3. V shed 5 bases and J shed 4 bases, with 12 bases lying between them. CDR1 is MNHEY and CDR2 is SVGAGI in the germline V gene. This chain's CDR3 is CASSERADNQPQHF. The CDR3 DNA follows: TGTGCCAGCAGTGAACGGGCAGATAATCAGCCCCAGCATTTT.

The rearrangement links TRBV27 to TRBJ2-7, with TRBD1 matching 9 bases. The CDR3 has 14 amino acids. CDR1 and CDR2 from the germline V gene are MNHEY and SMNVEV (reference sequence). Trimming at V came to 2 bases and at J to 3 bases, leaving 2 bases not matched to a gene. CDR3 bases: TGTGCCAGCAGTTTAGGGACAGGGCACTACGAGCAGTACTTC. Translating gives CASSLGTGHYEQYF.